The present TCR beta chain was sequenced within a study of Ad26.COV2.S vaccination and SARS-CoV-2 variants. Study as a whole: COV1001, an Ad26.COV2.S trial, supplied this vaccine-arm donor. Once or twice, 56 days apart, Ad26.COV2.S was delivered intramuscularly. Study conclusions and caveats: A substantial breadth of spike-specific CD8+ and CD4+ T cell responses after vaccination has been reported.

A note on this clone: Its antigen is currently unknown.

The treatment here: roughly 20 received Ad26.COV2.S at low or high dose, single or two shots; roughly 5 received placebo; per-sample allocation not given. Samples were taken on day 63 after the first vaccine or placebo injection. Germline lookup yields CDR1 SGHRS and CDR2 YFSETQ. Trimming left V 3 bases short and J 7 bases short, with 17 bases between. The CDR3 spans 15 residues. The assay was immunoSEQ multiplex PCR, and TCRdb's table has in-frame clones only and misses some. Of fewer than 800,000 clones listed, 80% to 90% were seen once; the top ten hold roughly 1.5%. The V and J genes are TRBV5-1 and TRBJ2-1; D might be TRBD2 (6 bases). The receptor was isolated from a person between 18 and 59 years old who received the Ad26.COV2.S COVID-19 vaccine or a placebo. The sequenced sample was peripheral blood, obtained in a trial of Ad26.COV2.S vaccine versus placebo. The CDR3 here is CASSWGDVSLNEQFF. The DNA for the CDR3 is TGCGCCAGCAGCTGGGGGGACGTCAGCCTTAATGAGCAGTTCTTC.